Following are 21 T cell receptor beta chains from one sample sequenced in a study of blood T cell repertoires in COVID-19. The repertoire was sequenced with immunoSEQ multiplex PCR; TCRdb's copy has only in-frame clones and lacks some. The sample lists a few hundred thousand clones; 88% were seen once. Sequencing was performed on PBMCs or T cells enriched from blood (not recorded which). The receptors originated from a woman in her twenties or thirties who had been exposed to COVID-19.

This clone has more than one count but fewer than ten. The CDR3 loop is CASSTDRGRAYEQYF. As DNA, the CDR3 is TGTGCCAGTAGTACTGACAGGGGGCGCGCCTACGAGCAGTACTTC. The chain employs TRBV19 and TRBJ2-7, with 10 bases identical to TRBD1. The V gene's germline CDR1 is LNHDA and CDR2 SQIVND (reference sequence). V was clipped by 4 bases and J by 2 bases; unmatched bases: 5. The CDR3 spans 15 residues. The full variable domain, rest sourced from reference TRBV19 and TRBJ2-7, is DGGITQSPKYLFRKEGQNVTLSCEQNLNHDAMYWYRQDPGQGLRLIYYSQIVNDFQKGDIAEGYSVSREKKESFPLTVTSAQKNPTAFYLCASSTDRGRAYEQYFGPGTRLTVT.

J is TRBJ2-2 and V is TRBV28, with a weak D call TRBD1 (6 bases). Germline V gene sequence: CDR1 MDHEN, CDR2 SYDVKM. The CDR3 runs to 15 residues. The ends were cut back, 8 bases at V and 5 bases at J, with 18 bases in the middle. In nucleotides, the CDR3 is TGTGCCAGCTTGCCAGGGGCTAGGAAAACCGGGGAGCTGTTTTTT. Its protein is CASLPGARKTGELFF. Looking up the rest from reference TRBV28 and TRBJ2-2 gives the full variable domain: DVKVTQSSRYLVKRTGEKVFLECVQDMDHENMFWYRQDPGLGLRLIYFSYDVKMKEKGDIPEGYSVSREKKERFSLILESASTNQTSMYLCASLPGARKTGELFFGEGSRLTVL.

This clone was detected only a few times. The chain uses TRBV5-8 and TRBJ1-2; the match to TRBD1 covers 8 bases. The germline gives CDR1 SGHTS, CDR2 YDEGEE. J was trimmed by 0 bases and V by 3 bases; bases with no gene match: 4. This CDR3 is built from 15 residues. DNA of the CDR3: TGTGCCAGCAGCTACGCGACAGGGGCTAACTATGGCTACACCTTC. Protein product: CASSYATGANYGYTF.

The chain is built from TRBV19 and TRBJ2-7, with 7 bases matching TRBD2. V dropped 3 bases and J dropped 3; count of bases not matched to a gene: 8. The CDR3 covers 15 residues. Germline V gene data show CDR1 as LNHDA and CDR2 as SQIVND (reference sequence). The CDR3 DNA sequence: TGTGCCAGTAGTATCCTGGGGGTAGCGGGCTACGAGCAGTACTTC. Translated: CASSILGVAGYEQYF.

The DNA for the CDR3 is TGTGCCAGCAGCTTCTTTCCGGCAGGGCCGGGGGGAAGGAACACTGAAGCTTTCTTT. It encodes CASSFFPAGPGGRNTEAFF. The chain recombines TRBV7-3 with TRBJ1-1, with D possibly TRBD1 on 5 matching bases. CDR1 and CDR2 (germline): SGHTA, FQGTGA. Trimming shortened V by 3 bases and J by 1 base, and 24 bases separated the two germline ends. The CDR3 runs 19 residues.

Many counts were recorded for this clone. This rearrangement joins TRBV11-3 to TRBJ2-1, with D possibly being TRBD2 (6 bases). In germline, CDR1 is SGHNT, CDR2 YENEEA. Trimming left V 5 bases short and J 4 bases short, with 12 bases between. CDR3 size: 14 residues. CDR3 sequence: CASSSGLAYNEQFF. The CDR3, as DNA: TGTGCCAGCAGCAGCGGGCTGGCTTACAATGAGCAGTTCTTC.

This chain connects TRBV7-9 to TRBJ2-7; 7 positions agree with TRBD2. Unmatched junction bases numbered 6, after V lost 1 base and J lost 0 bases. The CDR3 contains 16 residues. The germline V gene has CDR1 SEHNR and CDR2 FQNEAQ (reference sequence). CDR3 loop: CASSLGAGLSSYEQYF. The DNA for the CDR3 is TGTGCCAGCAGCTTAGGAGCGGGGCTCAGCTCCTACGAGCAGTACTTC.

This sequence joins TRBV6-5 and TRBJ2-5; the match to TRBD1 covers 9 bases. The CDR3 has 16 amino acids. J lost 4 bases, V lost 2 bases, and 8 bases had no gene match. CDR1 and CDR2 from the germline V gene are MNHEY and SVGAGI. CDR3: CASSYRGDREGETQYF. As DNA, the CDR3 is TGTGCCAGCAGTTACCGGGGGGACAGGGAGGGAGAGACCCAGTACTTC.

The V gene is TRBV5-1, the J gene TRBJ2-1; TRBD2 matches 7 bases. Looked up from germline, CDR1 is SGHRS and CDR2 is YFSETQ. V was pared by 3 bases and J by 9 bases, with 12 bases of the junction left unmatched. The CDR3 length is 15 residues. The CDR3 loop reads CASSWDPGRRSEQFF. CDR3 sequence (DNA): TGCGCCAGCAGCTGGGACCCCGGGAGGCGGAGTGAGCAGTTCTTC. Full variable domain (outside the CDR3, taken from reference TRBV5-1 and TRBJ2-1): KAGVTQTPRYLIKTRGQQVTLSCSPISGHRSVSWYQQTPGQGLQFLFEYFSETQRNKGNFPGRFSGRQFSNSRSEMNVSTLELGDSALYLCASSWDPGRRSEQFFGPGTRLTVL.

V and J are TRBV7-9 and TRBJ1-1; maybe TRBD1 (6 bases). From germline, CDR1 is SEHNR and CDR2 FQNEAQ (reference sequence). The CDR3 has 15 residues. V lost 4 bases and J 0 bases, leaving 12 bases between the germline ends. The DNA of the CDR3 is TGTGCCAGCAGCTCGAGGACAGAGATGAACACTGAAGCTTTCTTT. Translation gives CASSSRTEMNTEAFF.

The rearrangement links TRBV19 to TRBJ2-3, with a tentative D call TRBD2 (6 bases). CDR3 length: 15 amino acids. V was cut by 3 bases and J by 4 bases, with 14 bases left in between. The germline V gene encodes CDR1 LNHDA and CDR2 SQIVND (reference sequence). The CDR3 spells CASSMYPGVADTQYF. In DNA, the CDR3 is TGTGCCAGTAGTATGTATCCGGGAGTAGCAGATACGCAGTATTTT.

The chain links TRBV14 to TRBJ2-1; 8 bases are a match to TRBD2. V trimming: 3 bases; J trimming: 5 bases; junction bases outside the gene matches: 6. Germline V lookup: CDR1 SGHDN, CDR2 FVKESK. CDR3 size: 15 residues. The CDR3 sequence: CASSHTSGLDNEQFF. The CDR3 DNA reads TGTGCCAGCAGCCATACTAGCGGCCTAGACAATGAGCAGTTCTTC. Complete variable domain (other parts from reference TRBV14 and TRBJ2-1): EAGVTQFPSHSVIEKGQTVTLRCDPISGHDNLYWYRRVMGKEIKFLLHFVKESKQDESGMPNNRFLAERTGGTYSTLKVQPAELEDSGVYFCASSHTSGLDNEQFFGPGTRLTVL.

V gene TRBV5-1 combines with J gene TRBJ2-3, with D maybe TRBD1 (5 bases). Germline loops: CDR1 SGHRS, CDR2 YFSETQ. With 2 bases removed from V and 1 base from J, the gap between germline ends came to 11 bases. This CDR3 comprises 15 residues. CDR3 sequence: CASSFQGWGTDTQYF. CDR3 nucleotides: TGCGCCAGCAGCTTCCAGGGATGGGGCACAGATACGCAGTATTTT.

V gene TRBV18 combines with J gene TRBJ2-2; a possible D gene is TRBD1 (6 bases). Trimming left V 2 bases short and J 4 bases short, with 17 bases between. From germline, CDR1 is KGHSH and CDR2 LQKENI. The CDR3 totals 17 residues. CDR3 coding DNA: TGTGCCAGCTCACCAGAGATAAGGAAAGGGGGCACCGGGGAGCTGTTTTTT. Translating it yields CASSPEIRKGGTGELFF. The full variable domain, in which reference TRBV18 and TRBJ2-2 provide the parts outside the CDR3, is NAGVMQNPRHLVRRRGQEARLRCSPMKGHSHVYWYRQLPEEGLKFMVYLQKENIIDESGMPKERFSAEFPKEGPSILRIQQVVRGDSAAYFCASSPEIRKGGTGELFFGEGSRLTVL.

The sample holds one count of this clone. The chain carries TRBV3-1 (or the pseudogene TRBV3-2) and TRBJ2-6; weak D call: TRBD2 (6 bases). The V gene lost 2 bases and the J gene lost 0 bases, with 14 bases spanning the gap. Germline V gene lookup returns CDR1 LGHDT and CDR2 YNNKEL (reference sequence). This CDR3 is built from 18 residues. CDR3 residues: CASSQPRGGISGANVLTF. DNA for the CDR3: TGTGCCAGCAGCCAACCCCGGGGAGGCATCTCTGGGGCCAACGTCCTGACTTTC.

The CDR3, as DNA: TGTGCCAGCAGCTTGGCCTTCCGTCAGGCGAGGAACACTGAAGCTTTCTTT. Translation: CASSLAFRQARNTEAFF. The chain has TRBV5-6 and TRBJ1-1; D is unclear. Trimming left V 0 bases short and J 1 base short, with 16 bases between. CDR3 length equals 17 residues. Per germline, CDR1 SGHDT and CDR2 YYEEEE.

The chain employs TRBV9 and TRBJ1-2, with 8 bases identical to TRBD1. The ends lost 4 bases at V and 8 bases at J; junction bases unmatched: 10. The CDR3 loop spans 14 amino acids. CDR1 SGDLS and CDR2 YYNGEE come from the germline V gene. The CDR3 DNA reads TGTGCCAGCAGCTCCCCAGGGGGCTTCGAGGGCTACACCTTC. It translates to CASSSPGGFEGYTF. The whole variable domain, filled in from reference TRBV9 and TRBJ1-2, reads DSGVTQTPKHLITATGQRVTLRCSPRSGDLSVYWYQQSLDQGLQFLIQYYNGEERAKGNILERFSAQQFPDLHSELNLSSLELGDSALYFCASSSPGGFEGYTFGSGTRLTVV.

The V call is TRBV19, the J call TRBJ2-7; TRBD1 aligns across 10 bases. CDR3 length: 14 amino acids. The J segment lost 2 bases and the V segment lost 4 bases, leaving 2 bases of the junction unmatched. CDR1 is LNHDA, CDR2 SQIVND, per germline (reference sequence). Here the CDR3 reads CASSKGQGTYEQYF. CDR3 coding DNA: TGTGCCAGTAGTAAGGGACAGGGGACCTACGAGCAGTACTTC.

This clone occurred once. The V gene is TRBV5-1, the J gene TRBJ2-7, with D perhaps matching TRBD1 (6 bases). The V gene's germline CDR1 is SGHRS and CDR2 YFSETQ. V was cut by 5 bases and J by 2 bases, with 11 bases left in between. CDR3 size: 13 residues. The CDR3, as DNA: TGCGCCAGCAGTGGGACACCCACCTACGAGCAGTACTTC. Translated: CASSGTPTYEQYF.

The rearrangement joins TRBV4-1 to TRBJ1-5; D might be TRBD1 (6 bases). V was shortened by 3 bases and J by 8 bases, with 20 bases between the two germline ends. This CDR3 is built from 16 residues. Germline values: CDR1 MGHRA, CDR2 YSYEKL. In DNA, the CDR3 is TGCGCCAGCAGCCAGGGCCAGGGGAGCCTAGGTGAGCCCCAGCATTTT. Residues: CASSQGQGSLGEPQHF.

The chain recombines TRBV4-2 with TRBJ2-7; D not certain. Per germline, CDR1 LGHNA and CDR2 YNFKEQ. V was shortened by 4 bases and J by 2 bases, with 12 bases between the two germline ends. This CDR3 has 14 amino acids. DNA for the CDR3: TGTGCCAGCAGCCCCACGGGTCTTCCCTACGAGCAGTACTTC. This codes for CASSPTGLPYEQYF.